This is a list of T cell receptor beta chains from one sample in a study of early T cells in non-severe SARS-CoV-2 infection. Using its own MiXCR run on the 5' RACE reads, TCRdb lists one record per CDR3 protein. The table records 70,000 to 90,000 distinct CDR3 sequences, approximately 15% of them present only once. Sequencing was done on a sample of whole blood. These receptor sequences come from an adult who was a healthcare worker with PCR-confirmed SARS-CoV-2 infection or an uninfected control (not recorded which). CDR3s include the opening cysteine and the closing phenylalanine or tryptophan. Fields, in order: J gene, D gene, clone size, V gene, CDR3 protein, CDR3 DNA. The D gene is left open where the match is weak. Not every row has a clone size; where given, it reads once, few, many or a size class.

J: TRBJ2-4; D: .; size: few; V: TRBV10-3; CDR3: CAIRDGSLNIQYF; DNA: TGTGCCATCAGGGACGGTAGCCTAAACATTCAGTACTTC
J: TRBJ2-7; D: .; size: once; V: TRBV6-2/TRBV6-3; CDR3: CASSYNPYEQYF; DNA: TGTGCCAGCAGTTATAACCCCTACGAGCAGTACTTC
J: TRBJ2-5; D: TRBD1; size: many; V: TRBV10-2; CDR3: CASSSLDRGMETQYF; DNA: TGCGCCAGCAGTAGCCTTGACAGGGGGATGGAGACCCAGTACTTC
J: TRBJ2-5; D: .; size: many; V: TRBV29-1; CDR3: CSVAQSKETQYF; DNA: TGCAGCGTCGCACAGAGTAAAGAGACCCAGTACTTC
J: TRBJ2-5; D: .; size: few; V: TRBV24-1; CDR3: CATSDTEEETQYF; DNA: TGTGCCACCAGTGATACAGAAGAAGAGACCCAGTACTTC
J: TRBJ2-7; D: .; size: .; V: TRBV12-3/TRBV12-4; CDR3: CASSLNEEQYF; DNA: TGTGCCAGCAGTTTGAATGAGGAGCAGTACTTC
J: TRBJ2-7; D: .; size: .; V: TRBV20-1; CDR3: CSARAGRNEQYF; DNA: TGCAGTGCACGCGCGGGTAGAAACGAGCAGTACTTC
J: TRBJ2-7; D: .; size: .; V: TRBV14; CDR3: CASSRDSSKLYEQYF; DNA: TGTGCCAGCAGCCGGGACTCATCCAAACTCTACGAGCAGTACTTC
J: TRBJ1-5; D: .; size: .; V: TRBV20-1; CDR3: CSARDPAGDQPQHF; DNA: TGCAGTGCTAGAGATCCTGCCGGGGATCAGCCCCAGCATTTT
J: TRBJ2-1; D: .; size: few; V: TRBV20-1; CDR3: CSASSPHGNEQFF; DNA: TGCAGTGCTAGTTCCCCCCACGGGAATGAGCAGTTCTTC
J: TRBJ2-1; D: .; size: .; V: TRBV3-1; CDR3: CASSQGQINKNEQFF; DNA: TGTGCCAGCAGCCAGGGCCAGATAAATAAAAATGAGCAGTTCTTC
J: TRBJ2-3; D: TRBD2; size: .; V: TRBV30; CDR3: CAWSGLAGGRATQYF; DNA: TGTGCCTGGAGTGGACTAGCGGGAGGTCGAGCCACGCAGTATTTT
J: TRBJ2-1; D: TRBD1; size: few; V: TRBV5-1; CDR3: CASRPETGKSEQFF; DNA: TGCGCCAGCAGACCCGAGACAGGGAAGAGTGAGCAGTTCTTC
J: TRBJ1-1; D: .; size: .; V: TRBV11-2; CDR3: CASSFATNTEAFF; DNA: TGTGCCAGCAGCTTCGCGACAAACACTGAAGCTTTCTTT
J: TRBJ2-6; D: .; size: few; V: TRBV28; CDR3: CASSFPSSGANVLTF; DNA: TGTGCCAGCAGTTTCCCGAGCTCTGGGGCCAACGTCCTGACTTTC
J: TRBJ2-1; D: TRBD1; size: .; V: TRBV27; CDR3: CASSLSGTGANEQFF; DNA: TGTGCCAGCAGTTTATCCGGGACAGGGGCCAATGAGCAGTTCTTC
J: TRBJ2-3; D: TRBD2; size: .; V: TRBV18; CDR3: CASSPSIAGASTDTQYF; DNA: TGTGCCAGCTCACCATCGATAGCGGGAGCCTCCACAGATACGCAGTATTTT
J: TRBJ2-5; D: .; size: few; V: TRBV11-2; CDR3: CASSVSLGKTQYF; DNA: TGTGCCAGCAGCGTCTCCTTAGGGAAAACCCAGTACTTC
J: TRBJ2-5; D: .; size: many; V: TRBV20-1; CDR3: CSATGQRQETQYF; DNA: TGCAGTGCTACCGGACAGAGGCAAGAGACCCAGTACTTC
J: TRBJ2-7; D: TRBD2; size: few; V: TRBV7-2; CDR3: CASKVGGSGSYEQYF; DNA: TGTGCCAGCAAGGTTGGCGGGAGTGGCTCCTACGAGCAGTACTTC
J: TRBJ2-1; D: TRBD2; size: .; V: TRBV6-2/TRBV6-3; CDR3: CASSYRTSGILYEQFF; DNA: TGTGCCAGCAGTTACCGTACTAGCGGGATACTCTATGAGCAGTTCTTC
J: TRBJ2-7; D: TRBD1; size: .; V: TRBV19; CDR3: CASSTLPGQGYEQYF; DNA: TGTGCCAGTAGTACACTCCCGGGACAGGGGTACGAGCAGTACTTC
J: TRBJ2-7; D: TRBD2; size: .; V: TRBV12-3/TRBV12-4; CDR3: CASSSTSGRLYEQYF; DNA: TGTGCCAGCAGCTCGACTAGCGGGAGGCTCTACGAGCAGTACTTC
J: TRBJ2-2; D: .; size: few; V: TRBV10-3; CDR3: CAIKQGITGELFF; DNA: TGTGCCATCAAACAGGGTATTACCGGGGAGCTGTTTTTT
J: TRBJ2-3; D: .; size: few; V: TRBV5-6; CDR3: CASSGSADTQYF; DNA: TGTGCCAGCAGCGGGAGCGCAGATACGCAGTATTTT
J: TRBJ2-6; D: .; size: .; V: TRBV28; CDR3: CASSFVPSGANVLTF; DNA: TGTGCCAGCAGTTTCGTCCCCTCTGGGGCCAACGTCCTGACTTTC
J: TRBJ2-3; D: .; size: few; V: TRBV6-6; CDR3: CASQRAGSDTQYF; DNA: TGTGCCAGCCAGCGGGCAGGGTCAGATACGCAGTATTTT
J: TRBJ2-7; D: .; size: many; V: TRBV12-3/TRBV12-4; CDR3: CASSLDGTGEQYF; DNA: TGTGCCAGCAGTTTGGACGGCACGGGAGAGCAGTACTTC
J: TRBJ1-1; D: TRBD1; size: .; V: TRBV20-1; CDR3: CSASRGRTEAFF; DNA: TGCAGTGCTAGTAGGGGGCGGACTGAAGCTTTCTTT
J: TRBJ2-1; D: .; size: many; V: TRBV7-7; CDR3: CASSLTLEHNEQFF; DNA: TGTGCCAGCAGCTTGACGCTGGAACACAATGAGCAGTTCTTC
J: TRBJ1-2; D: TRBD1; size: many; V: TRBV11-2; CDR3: CASSLQGAPGYTF; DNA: TGTGCCAGCAGCTTACAGGGGGCGCCCGGCTACACCTTC
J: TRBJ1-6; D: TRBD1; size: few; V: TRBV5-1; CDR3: CASSLGDSQFTLHF; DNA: TGCGCCAGCAGCCTGGGGGACAGCCAATTCACCCTCCACTTT
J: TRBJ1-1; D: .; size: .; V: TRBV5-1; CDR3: CASSFRRGHTEAFF; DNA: TGCGCCAGCAGCTTCCGTCGGGGACACACTGAAGCTTTCTTT
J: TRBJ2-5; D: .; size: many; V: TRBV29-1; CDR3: CSVGPQETQYF; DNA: TGCAGCGTTGGGCCCCAAGAGACCCAGTACTTC
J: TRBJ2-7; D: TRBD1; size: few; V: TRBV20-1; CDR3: CSARWDRGSYEQYF; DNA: TGCAGTGCTAGATGGGACAGGGGATCCTACGAGCAGTACTTC
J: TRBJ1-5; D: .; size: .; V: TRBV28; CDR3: CASSPLRLPQHF; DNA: TGTGCCAGCAGTCCCCTACGACTGCCCCAGCATTTT
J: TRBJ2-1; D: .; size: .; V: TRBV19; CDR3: CASSIGGNEQFF; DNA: TGTGCCAGTAGTATTGGAGGCAATGAGCAGTTCTTC
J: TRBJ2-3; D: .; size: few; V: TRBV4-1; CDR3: CASSQLSGSTDTQYF; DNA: TGCGCCAGCAGCCAATTGTCAGGGAGCACAGATACGCAGTATTTT
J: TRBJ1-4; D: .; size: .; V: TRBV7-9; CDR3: CASSLDSTNEKLFF; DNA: TGTGCCAGCAGCTTAGATTCAACTAATGAAAAACTGTTTTTT
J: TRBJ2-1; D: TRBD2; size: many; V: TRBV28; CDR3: CASSLGREFRPNEQFF; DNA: TGTGCCAGCAGTTTAGGGCGGGAGTTTCGACCGAATGAGCAGTTCTTC
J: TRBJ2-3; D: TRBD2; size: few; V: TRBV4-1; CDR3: CASSQLALAGERDTQYF; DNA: TGCGCCAGCAGCCAGTTAGCACTAGCGGGAGAACGAGATACGCAGTATTTT
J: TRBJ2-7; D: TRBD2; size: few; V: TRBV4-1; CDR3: CASSRVIAGEQYF; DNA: TGCGCCAGCAGCCGGGTAATAGCGGGAGAGCAGTACTTC
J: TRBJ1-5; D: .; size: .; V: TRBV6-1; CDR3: CASSERRANQPQHF; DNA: TGTGCCAGCAGTGAACGGCGGGCCAATCAGCCCCAGCATTTT
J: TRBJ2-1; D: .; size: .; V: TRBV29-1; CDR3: CSVEISPSLLF; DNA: TGCAGCGTTGAGATTTCCCCCTCGTTGCTCTTC
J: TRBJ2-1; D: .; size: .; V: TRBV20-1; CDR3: CSAPPRGPEQFF; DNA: TGCAGTGCCCCTCCTAGGGGTCCTGAGCAGTTCTTC
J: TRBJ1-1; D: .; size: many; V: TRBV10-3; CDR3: CAISESGNTEAFF; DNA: TGTGCCATCAGTGAGTCGGGGAACACTGAAGCTTTCTTT
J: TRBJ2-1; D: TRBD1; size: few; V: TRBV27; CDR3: CASGTGFVDEQFF; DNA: TGTGCCAGCGGGACAGGGTTTGTAGATGAGCAGTTCTTC
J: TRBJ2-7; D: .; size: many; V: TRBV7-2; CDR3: CASSLDRSYEQYF; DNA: TGTGCCAGCAGCTTAGACAGATCATACGAGCAGTACTTC
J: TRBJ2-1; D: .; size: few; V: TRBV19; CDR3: CASSLGVRNEQFF; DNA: TGTGCCAGTAGTTTAGGGGTTCGGAATGAGCAGTTCTTC
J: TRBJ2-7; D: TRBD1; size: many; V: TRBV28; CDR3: CASRGTGNSEQYF; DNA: TGTGCCAGCAGGGGGACAGGGAATAGCGAGCAGTACTTC
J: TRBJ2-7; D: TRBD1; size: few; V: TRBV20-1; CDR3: CSAFGDRAELEQYF; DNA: TGCAGTGCTTTCGGGGACAGGGCGGAACTCGAGCAGTACTTC
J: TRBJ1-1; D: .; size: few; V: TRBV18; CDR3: CASSPLGRDFAFF; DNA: TGTGCCAGCTCACCTTTGGGACGCGATTTCGCTTTCTTT
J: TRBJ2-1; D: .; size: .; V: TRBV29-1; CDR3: CSVAVLAPKHNEQFF; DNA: TGCAGCGTTGCTGTCCTCGCGCCTAAACACAATGAGCAGTTCTTC
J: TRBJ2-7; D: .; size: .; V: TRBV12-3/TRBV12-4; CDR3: CASSLGPRSEQYF; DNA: TGTGCCAGCAGTTTGGGACCGCGGTCAGAGCAGTACTTC
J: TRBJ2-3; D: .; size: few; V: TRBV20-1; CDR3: CSAADGYTQYF; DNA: TGCAGTGCCGCGGACGGGTATACGCAGTATTTT